The rows below give T cell receptor beta chains drawn from one sample of a study of human T cells and chemical hapten exposure. TCRdb called the RACE reads again in MiXCR, with one record for every CDR3 protein. The profile covers under 200,000 distinct CDR3 sequences, with more than 12% appearing a single time and 1.7% taken by the ten largest. The specimen was whole blood, collected in connection with sensitization to the hapten diphenylcyclopropenone (DPC). The source of these receptors is a woman aged 25 to 45 with alopecia areata. Some clones in this sample may be carry-over from other donors' samples. Both conserved end residues are part of each CDR3. Each record gives: D gene, J gene, V gene, clone size, CDR3 protein, CDR3 DNA. The D gene is left open where the match is weak. The size of a clone is reported for some rows only, either as once, few or many, or as a class for expanded clones.

NA	TRBJ2-7	TRBV2	NA	CASRKGEAGSYEQYF	TGTGCCAGCAGGAAGGGGGAAGCAGGGTCCTACGAGCAGTACTTC
TRBD1	TRBJ1-1	TRBV6-6	few	CASLRTGGFEAFF	TGTGCCAGCCTAAGGACAGGGGGTTTTGAAGCTTTCTTT
TRBD1	TRBJ1-2	TRBV12-3/TRBV12-4	NA	CASSLERQGWNGYTF	TGTGCCAGCAGTTTAGAAAGACAGGGGTGGAATGGCTACACCTTC
NA	TRBJ2-1	TRBV28	few	CASSLPHYNEQFF	TGTGCCAGCAGTTTACCTCACTACAATGAGCAGTTCTTC
TRBD1	TRBJ1-2	TRBV27	NA	CASRSPLTGIYGYTF	TGTGCCAGCAGGTCCCCATTGACAGGGATCTATGGCTACACCTTC
TRBD1	TRBJ2-1	TRBV18	NA	CASSPDRAEQFF	TGTGCCAGCTCTCCGGACAGGGCTGAGCAGTTCTTC
NA	TRBJ1-4	TRBV4-2	NA	CASSQEFMGAEKLFF	TGTGCCAGCAGCCAAGAGTTCATGGGGGCCGAAAAACTGTTTTTT
NA	TRBJ2-1	TRBV18	once	CASSKKVAGMGNEQFF	TGTGCCAGCTCCAAGAAGGTGGCGGGTATGGGGAATGAGCAGTTCTTC
TRBD2	TRBJ2-1	TRBV29-1	NA	CSAPGLAGTFTNEQFF	TGCAGCGCCCCCGGACTAGCGGGTACCTTTACAAATGAGCAGTTCTTC
NA	TRBJ2-1	TRBV5-5	few	CASSFRDRVSGWGNEQFF	TGTGCCAGCAGCTTCCGTGACAGAGTTAGCGGTTGGGGCAATGAGCAGTTCTTC
NA	TRBJ2-5	TRBV20-1	NA	CSASLGAQYF	TGCAGTGCTTCCCTGGGGGCTCAGTACTTC
TRBD2	TRBJ2-1	TRBV7-2	many	CASSLEGTSGRVEQFF	TGTGCCAGCAGCTTAGAGGGGACTAGCGGGAGAGTTGAGCAGTTCTTC
NA	TRBJ2-5	TRBV12-2	few	CASTGQGEETQYF	TGTGCAAGCACGGGACAGGGAGAAGAGACCCAGTACTTC
TRBD1	TRBJ1-5	TRBV12-5	many	CASGLGTGFNQPQHF	TGTGCTAGTGGTTTGGGGACAGGGTTCAATCAGCCCCAGCATTTT
TRBD1	TRBJ1-1	TRBV29-1	NA	CSAKTGTGFTEAFF	TGCAGCGCAAAGACCGGGACAGGGTTCACTGAAGCTTTCTTT
NA	TRBJ2-3	TRBV29-1	NA	CSVPSFLAWSDTQYF	TGCAGCGTCCCATCGTTTTTAGCGTGGTCAGATACGCAGTATTTT
NA	TRBJ1-2	TRBV12-3/TRBV12-4	NA	CASSYSGGYTF	TGTGCCAGCAGTTACTCGGGTGGCTACACCTTC
TRBD1	TRBJ2-7	TRBV6-6	NA	CASSRTGGPTNEQYF	TGTGCCAGCAGCCGCACAGGGGGCCCCACTAACGAGCAGTACTTC
TRBD2	TRBJ2-7	TRBV3-1	few	CASSQPPSGGAAEQYF	TGTGCCAGCAGCCAGCCCCCAAGCGGGGGGGCCGCCGAGCAGTACTTC
TRBD1	TRBJ2-5	TRBV7-2	few	CASTRGQGAQTQYF	TGTGCCAGCACCCGGGGGCAGGGGGCGCAGACCCAGTACTTC
NA	TRBJ1-2	TRBV11-2	NA	CASSLGGGNGYTF	TGTGCCAGCAGCTTAGGAGGGGGAAATGGCTACACCTTC
NA	TRBJ1-5	TRBV6-2/TRBV6-3	NA	CASSPRAGPPNQPQHF	TGTGCCAGCAGTCCCCGGGCAGGACCCCCCAATCAGCCCCAGCATTTT
NA	TRBJ1-2	TRBV20-1	NA	CSATNTNYGYTF	TGCAGTGCTACTAATACTAACTATGGCTACACCTTC
TRBD1	TRBJ2-7	TRBV29-1	few	CSVDGTGVGEQYF	TGCAGCGTTGACGGGACAGGGGTAGGAGAGCAGTACTTC
NA	TRBJ1-6	TRBV10-1	NA	CASREGLNSPLHF	TGCGCCAGCAGAGAGGGACTTAATTCACCCCTCCACTTT
NA	TRBJ1-6	TRBV6-6	few	CASNLNAGRPNSPLHF	TGTGCCAGCAACCTAAACGCAGGGAGGCCTAATTCACCCCTCCACTTT
NA	TRBJ1-1	TRBV11-2	many	CASSLDRWTEAFF	TGTGCCAGCAGCTTAGACAGATGGACTGAAGCTTTCTTT
TRBD1	TRBJ2-7	TRBV5-1	NA	CASSEGQDYAQYF	TGCGCCAGCAGCGAAGGACAGGATTACGCGCAGTACTTC
TRBD2	TRBJ2-1	TRBV29-1	few	CSVGIAGDRRGEQFF	TGCAGCGTTGGTATCGCGGGAGATCGGCGGGGGGAGCAGTTCTTC
NA	TRBJ2-1	TRBV3-2	few	CASSHSKIFGTEQFF	TGTGCCAGCAGCCATAGTAAGATATTCGGCACTGAGCAGTTCTTC
TRBD2	TRBJ2-1	TRBV4-3	NA	CASSQDAPGGGSEQFF	TGCGCCAGCAGCCAAGATGCCCCCGGGGGGGGGAGTGAGCAGTTCTTC
NA	TRBJ2-3	TRBV7-9	many	CASSTGDGLTDTQYF	TGTGCCAGCAGCACCGGGGACGGTCTCACAGATACGCAGTATTTT
TRBD2	TRBJ2-7	TRBV3-1	NA	CASSPNLAGASGEQYF	TGTGCCAGCAGCCCTAACTTAGCGGGGGCCTCTGGGGAGCAGTACTTC
NA	TRBJ1-5	TRBV7-9	few	CASSRLNQPQHF	TGTGCCAGCAGCCGATTAAATCAGCCCCAGCATTTT
TRBD1	TRBJ1-5	TRBV6-2/TRBV6-3	many	CASRQGVQPQHF	TGTGCCAGCAGGCAGGGGGTTCAGCCCCAGCATTTT
NA	TRBJ1-1	TRBV6-1	few	CASKGQNTEAFF	TGTGCCAGCAAGGGGCAGAACACTGAAGCTTTCTTT
TRBD1	TRBJ1-5	TRBV10-3	NA	CAISEGQDQPQHF	TGTGCCATCAGTGAGGGACAGGATCAGCCCCAGCATTTT
NA	TRBJ1-6	TRBV2	NA	CASRVDTHNSPLHF	TGTGCCAGCAGAGTCGACACGCATAATTCACCCCTCCACTTT
NA	TRBJ2-7	TRBV7-2	many	CASSLGYSPGQQYF	TGTGCCAGCAGCTTAGGATATTCCCCTGGACAGCAGTACTTC
NA	TRBJ2-7	TRBV6-6	many	CASSRQASYEQYF	TGTGCCAGCAGCAGACAGGCCAGCTACGAGCAGTACTTC
NA	TRBJ2-3	TRBV24-1	many	CATSDPGQATTDTQYF	TGTGCCACCAGTGATCCCGGTCAAGCGACCACAGATACGCAGTATTTT
NA	TRBJ1-1	TRBV12-3/TRBV12-4	many	CASSLRGTNTEAFF	TGTGCCAGCAGTTTAAGGGGGACGAACACTGAAGCTTTCTTT
TRBD2	TRBJ2-3	TRBV20-1	NA	CSASPGLAKGTQYF	TGCAGTGCCTCCCCGGGACTAGCGAAGGGTACGCAGTATTTT
NA	TRBJ1-2	TRBV29-1	NA	CSVPGDNYGYTF	TGCAGCGTTCCGGGAGATAACTATGGCTACACCTTC
NA	TRBJ1-4	TRBV5-8	NA	CASSLAGAGFNEKLFF	TGTGCCAGCAGCTTGGCAGGTGCAGGCTTTAATGAAAAACTGTTTTTT
NA	TRBJ2-1	TRBV20-1	NA	CSAGLVAPRGIRYNEQFF	TGCAGTGCTGGCTTAGTAGCCCCTCGGGGGATTAGGTACAATGAGCAGTTCTTC
NA	TRBJ2-1	TRBV28	NA	CASAPSSYNEQFF	TGTGCCAGCGCGCCAAGCTCCTACAATGAGCAGTTCTTC
TRBD1	TRBJ1-3	TRBV18	few	CASSSYETGAGNTIYF	TGTGCCAGCTCATCCTATGAGACAGGGGCCGGAAACACCATATATTTT
TRBD1	TRBJ1-4	TRBV3-1	NA	CASSHPTGSAEKLFF	TGTGCCAGCAGCCATCCGACAGGGAGTGCCGAAAAACTGTTTTTT
TRBD1	TRBJ2-3	TRBV30	NA	CAWSVGTDTDTQYF	TGTGCCTGGAGTGTGGGGACAGACACAGATACGCAGTATTTT
NA	TRBJ1-5	TRBV7-9	many	CASSAGLNSNQPQHF	TGTGCCAGCAGCGCCGGACTGAATAGCAATCAGCCCCAGCATTTT
TRBD2	TRBJ2-5	TRBV12-3/TRBV12-4	many	CASSFPGLAGDRTQYF	TGTGCCAGCAGTTTCCCGGGACTAGCGGGAGACCGGACCCAGTACTTC
NA	TRBJ2-5	TRBV7-6	few	CASSLVDGGYETQYF	TGTGCCAGCAGCTTAGTAGACGGGGGATACGAGACCCAGTACTTC
TRBD2	TRBJ2-5	TRBV12-3/TRBV12-4	many	CASSSGLAEETQYF	TGTGCCAGCAGCTCGGGACTAGCGGAAGAGACCCAGTACTTC
TRBD1	TRBJ1-1	TRBV29-1	NA	CSVVPGQGASEAFF	TGCAGCGTAGTTCCGGGACAGGGGGCATCGGAAGCTTTCTTT